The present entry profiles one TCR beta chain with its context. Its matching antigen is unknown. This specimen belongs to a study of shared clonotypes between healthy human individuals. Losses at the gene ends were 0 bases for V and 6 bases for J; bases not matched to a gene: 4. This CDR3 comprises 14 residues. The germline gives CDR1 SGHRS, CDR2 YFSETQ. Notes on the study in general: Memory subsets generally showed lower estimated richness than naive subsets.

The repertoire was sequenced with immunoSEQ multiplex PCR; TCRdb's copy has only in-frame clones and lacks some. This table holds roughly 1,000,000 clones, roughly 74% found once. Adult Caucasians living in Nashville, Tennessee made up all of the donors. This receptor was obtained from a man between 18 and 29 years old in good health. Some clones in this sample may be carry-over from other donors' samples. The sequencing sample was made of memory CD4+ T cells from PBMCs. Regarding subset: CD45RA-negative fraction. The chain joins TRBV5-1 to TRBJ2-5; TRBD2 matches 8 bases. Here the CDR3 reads CASSLGTSGQTQYF. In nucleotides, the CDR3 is TGCGCCAGCAGCTTGGGCACTAGCGGCCAGACCCAGTACTTC.